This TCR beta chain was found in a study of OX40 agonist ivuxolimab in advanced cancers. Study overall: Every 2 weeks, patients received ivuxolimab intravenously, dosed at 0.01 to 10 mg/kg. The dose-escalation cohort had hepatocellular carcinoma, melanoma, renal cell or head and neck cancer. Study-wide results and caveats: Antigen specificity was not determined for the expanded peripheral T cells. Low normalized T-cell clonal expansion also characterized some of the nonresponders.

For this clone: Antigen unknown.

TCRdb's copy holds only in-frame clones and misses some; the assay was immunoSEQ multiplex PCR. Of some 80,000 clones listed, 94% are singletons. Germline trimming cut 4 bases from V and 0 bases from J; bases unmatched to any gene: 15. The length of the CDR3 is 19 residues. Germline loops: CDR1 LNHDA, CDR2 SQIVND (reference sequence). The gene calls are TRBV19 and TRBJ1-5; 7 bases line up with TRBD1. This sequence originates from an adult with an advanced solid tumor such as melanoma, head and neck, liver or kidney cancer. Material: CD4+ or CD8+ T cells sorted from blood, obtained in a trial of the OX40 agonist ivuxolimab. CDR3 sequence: CASSRNDRDLLYSNQPQHF. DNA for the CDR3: TGTGCCAGTAGTAGAAACGACAGGGACCTTCTTTATAGCAATCAGCCCCAGCATTTT.